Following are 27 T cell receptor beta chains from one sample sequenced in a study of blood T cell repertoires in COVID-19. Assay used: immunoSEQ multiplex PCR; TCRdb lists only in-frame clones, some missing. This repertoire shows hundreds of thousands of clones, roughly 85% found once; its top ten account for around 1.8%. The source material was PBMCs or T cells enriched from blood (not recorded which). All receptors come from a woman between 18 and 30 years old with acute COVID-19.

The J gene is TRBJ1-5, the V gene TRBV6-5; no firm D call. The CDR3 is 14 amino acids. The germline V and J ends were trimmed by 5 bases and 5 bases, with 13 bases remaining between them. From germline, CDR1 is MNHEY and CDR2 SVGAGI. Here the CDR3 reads CASSPRTEDQPQHF. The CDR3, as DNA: TGTGCCAGCAGTCCCCGGACTGAAGATCAGCCCCAGCATTTT.

The CDR3 reads CASSLASSGNIQYF. CDR3 bases: TGTGCCAGCTCACTCGCGTCTAGCGGGAACATTCAGTACTTC. The rearrangement uses TRBV18 and TRBJ2-4, with TRBD2 identical over 8 bases. CDR1 is KGHSH and CDR2 is LQKENI in the germline V gene. J lost 7 bases, V lost 4 bases, and 6 bases had no gene match. This CDR3 comprises 14 residues. Together with reference TRBV18 and TRBJ2-4, the CDR3 gives the full variable domain: NAGVMQNPRHLVRRRGQEARLRCSPMKGHSHVYWYRQLPEEGLKFMVYLQKENIIDESGMPKERFSAEFPKEGPSILRIQQVVRGDSAAYFCASSLASSGNIQYFGAGTRLSVL.

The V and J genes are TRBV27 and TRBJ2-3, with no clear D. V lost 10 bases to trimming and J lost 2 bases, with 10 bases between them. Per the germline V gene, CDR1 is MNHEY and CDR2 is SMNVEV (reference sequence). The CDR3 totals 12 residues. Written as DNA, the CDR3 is TGTGCCACGGGTTGGGTCACAGATACGCAGTATTTT. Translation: CATGWVTDTQYF.

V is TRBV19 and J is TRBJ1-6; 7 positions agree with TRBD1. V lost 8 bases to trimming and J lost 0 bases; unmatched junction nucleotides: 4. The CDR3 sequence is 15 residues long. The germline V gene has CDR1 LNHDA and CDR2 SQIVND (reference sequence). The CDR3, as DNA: TGTGCCAGTGGACAGGACCTCTCCTATAATTCACCCCTCCACTTT. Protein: CASGQDLSYNSPLHF.

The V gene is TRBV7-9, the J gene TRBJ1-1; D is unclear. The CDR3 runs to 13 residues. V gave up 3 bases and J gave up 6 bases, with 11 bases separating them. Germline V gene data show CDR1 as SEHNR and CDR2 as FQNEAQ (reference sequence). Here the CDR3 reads CASSFPLGAEAFF. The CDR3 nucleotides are TGTGCCAGCAGCTTCCCGCTCGGGGCTGAAGCTTTCTTT.

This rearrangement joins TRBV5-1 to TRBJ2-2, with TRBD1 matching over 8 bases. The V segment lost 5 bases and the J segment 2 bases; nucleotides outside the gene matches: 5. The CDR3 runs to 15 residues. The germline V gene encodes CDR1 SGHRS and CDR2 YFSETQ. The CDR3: CASSIDRGNTGELFF. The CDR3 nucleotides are TGCGCCAGCAGTATTGACAGGGGAAACACCGGGGAGCTGTTTTTT.

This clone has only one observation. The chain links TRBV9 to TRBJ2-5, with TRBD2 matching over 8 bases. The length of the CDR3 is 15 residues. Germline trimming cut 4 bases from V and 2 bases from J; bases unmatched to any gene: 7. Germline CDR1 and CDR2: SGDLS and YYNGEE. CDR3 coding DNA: TGTGCCAGCAGCTTTTCCGGGACTAGACAAGAGACCCAGTACTTC. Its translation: CASSFSGTRQETQYF.

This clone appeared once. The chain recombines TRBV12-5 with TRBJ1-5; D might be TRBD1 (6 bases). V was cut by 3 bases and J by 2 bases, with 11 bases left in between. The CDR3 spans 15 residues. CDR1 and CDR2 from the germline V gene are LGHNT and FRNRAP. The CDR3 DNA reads TGTGCTAGTGGTTTCGGCGCAGGGGGCAATCAGCCCCAGCATTTT. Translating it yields CASGFGAGGNQPQHF. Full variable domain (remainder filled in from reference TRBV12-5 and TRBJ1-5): DARVTQTPRHKVTEMGQEVTMRCQPILGHNTVFWYRQTMMQGLELLAYFRNRAPLDDSGMPKDRFSAEMPDATLATLKIQPSEPRDSAVYFCASGFGAGGNQPQHFGDGTRLSIL.

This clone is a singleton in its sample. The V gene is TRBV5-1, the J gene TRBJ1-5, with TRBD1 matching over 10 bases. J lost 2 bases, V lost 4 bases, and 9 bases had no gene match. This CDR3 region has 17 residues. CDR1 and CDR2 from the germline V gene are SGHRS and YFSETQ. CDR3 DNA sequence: TGCGCCAGCAGCGTCGGGACAGGGGATGGCGGCAATCAGCCCCAGCATTTT. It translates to CASSVGTGDGGNQPQHF. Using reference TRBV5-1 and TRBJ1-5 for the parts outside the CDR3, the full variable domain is KAGVTQTPRYLIKTRGQQVTLSCSPISGHRSVSWYQQTPGQGLQFLFEYFSETQRNKGNFPGRFSGRQFSNSRSEMNVSTLELGDSALYLCASSVGTGDGGNQPQHFGDGTRLSIL.

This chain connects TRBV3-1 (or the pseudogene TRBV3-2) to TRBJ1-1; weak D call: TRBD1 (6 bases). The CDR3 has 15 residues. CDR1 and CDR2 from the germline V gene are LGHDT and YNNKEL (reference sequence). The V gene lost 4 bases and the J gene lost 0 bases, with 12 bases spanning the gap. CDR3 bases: TGTGCCAGCAGCCGCACCGGACAGTTGAACACTGAAGCTTTCTTT. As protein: CASSRTGQLNTEAFF.

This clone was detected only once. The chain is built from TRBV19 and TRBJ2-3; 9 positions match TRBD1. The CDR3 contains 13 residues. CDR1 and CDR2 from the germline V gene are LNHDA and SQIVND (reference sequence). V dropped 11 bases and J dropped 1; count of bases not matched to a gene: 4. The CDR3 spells CAGGQGGTDTQYF. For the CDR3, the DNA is TGTGCCGGGGGACAGGGTGGCACAGATACGCAGTATTTT.

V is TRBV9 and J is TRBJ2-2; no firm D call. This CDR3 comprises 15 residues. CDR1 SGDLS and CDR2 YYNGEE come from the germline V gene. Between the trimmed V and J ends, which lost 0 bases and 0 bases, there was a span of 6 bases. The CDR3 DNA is TGTGCCAGCAGCGTAGCTAAGACGAACACCGGGGAGCTGTTTTTT. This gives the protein CASSVAKTNTGELFF.

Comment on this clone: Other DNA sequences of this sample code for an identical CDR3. The CDR3: CASSLDGGGEETQYF. DNA for the CDR3: TGCGCCAGCAGCTTGGACGGGGGAGGAGAAGAGACCCAGTACTTC. The chain joins TRBV5-1 to TRBJ2-5; a possible D gene is TRBD2 (6 bases). In germline, CDR1 is SGHRS, CDR2 YFSETQ. The CDR3 runs to 15 residues. The germline V and J ends were trimmed by 0 bases and 3 bases, with 12 bases remaining between them. Combining the CDR3 with reference TRBV5-1 and TRBJ2-5 gives the whole variable domain KAGVTQTPRYLIKTRGQQVTLSCSPISGHRSVSWYQQTPGQGLQFLFEYFSETQRNKGNFPGRFSGRQFSNSRSEMNVSTLELGDSALYLCASSLDGGGEETQYFGPGTRLLVL.

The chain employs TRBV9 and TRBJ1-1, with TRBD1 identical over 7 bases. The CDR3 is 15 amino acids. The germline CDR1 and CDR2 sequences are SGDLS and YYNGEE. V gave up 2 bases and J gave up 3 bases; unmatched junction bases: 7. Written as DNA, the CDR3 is TGTGCCAGCAGCGTCCGGGACAGACTCGACACTGAAGCTTTCTTT. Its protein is CASSVRDRLDTEAFF.

The CDR3 DNA reads as TGTGCCTGTCTCGGGACAGGGGGAAGGGAGCAGTACTTC. Translation: CACLGTGGREQYF. This chain uses TRBV30 with TRBJ2-7, with 11 bases lining up with TRBD1. In germline, CDR1 is GTSNPN, CDR2 SVGIG (reference sequence). Trimming took 6 bases from V and 7 from J; bases not matched to a gene: 8. CDR3 length equals 13 residues.

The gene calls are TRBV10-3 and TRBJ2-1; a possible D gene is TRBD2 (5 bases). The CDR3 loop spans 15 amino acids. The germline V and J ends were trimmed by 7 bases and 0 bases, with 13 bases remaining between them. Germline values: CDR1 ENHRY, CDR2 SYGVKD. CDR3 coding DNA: TGTGCCATCACCTTCGATGGGAGCTCCTACAATGAGCAGTTCTTC. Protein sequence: CAITFDGSSYNEQFF.

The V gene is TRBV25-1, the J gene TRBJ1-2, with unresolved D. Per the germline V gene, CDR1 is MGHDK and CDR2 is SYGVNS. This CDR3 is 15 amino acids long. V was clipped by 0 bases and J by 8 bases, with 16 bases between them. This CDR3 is CASSEYGSSLTGYTF. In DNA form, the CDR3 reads TGTGCCAGCAGTGAATATGGCTCTTCTCTCACGGGCTACACCTTC.

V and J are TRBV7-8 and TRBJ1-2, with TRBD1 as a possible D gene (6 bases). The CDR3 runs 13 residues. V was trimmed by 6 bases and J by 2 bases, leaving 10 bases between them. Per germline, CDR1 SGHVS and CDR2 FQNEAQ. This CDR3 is CASSLQGNYGYTF. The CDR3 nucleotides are TGTGCCAGCAGTTTACAGGGCAACTATGGCTACACCTTC.

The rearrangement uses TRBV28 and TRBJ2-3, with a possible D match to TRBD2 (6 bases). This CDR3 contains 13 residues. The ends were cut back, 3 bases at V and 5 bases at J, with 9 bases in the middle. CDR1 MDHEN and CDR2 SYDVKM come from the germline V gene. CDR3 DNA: TGTGCCAGCAGTTTTCGGGAGTTAGATACGCAGTATTTT. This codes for CASSFRELDTQYF.

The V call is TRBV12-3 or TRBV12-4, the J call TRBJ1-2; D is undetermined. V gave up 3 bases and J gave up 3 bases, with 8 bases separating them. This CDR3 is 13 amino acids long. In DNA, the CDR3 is TGTGCCAGCAGTTTTGACGGAGACTATGGCTACACCTTC. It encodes CASSFDGDYGYTF.

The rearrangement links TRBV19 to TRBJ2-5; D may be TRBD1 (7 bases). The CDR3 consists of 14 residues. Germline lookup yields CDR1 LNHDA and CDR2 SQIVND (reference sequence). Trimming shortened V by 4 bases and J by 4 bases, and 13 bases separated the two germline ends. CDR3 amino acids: CASSNQQGGETQYF. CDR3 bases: TGTGCCAGTAGTAACCAGCAGGGGGGAGAGACCCAGTACTTC. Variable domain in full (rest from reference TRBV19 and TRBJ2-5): DGGITQSPKYLFRKEGQNVTLSCEQNLNHDAMYWYRQDPGQGLRLIYYSQIVNDFQKGDIAEGYSVSREKKESFPLTVTSAQKNPTAFYLCASSNQQGGETQYFGPGTRLLVL.

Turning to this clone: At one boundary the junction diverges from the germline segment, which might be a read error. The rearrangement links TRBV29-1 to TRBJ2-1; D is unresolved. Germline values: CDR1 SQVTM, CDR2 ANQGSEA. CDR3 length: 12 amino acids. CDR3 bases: TGCAGCGTTGTGTGGTCATACACTGAGCAGTTCTTC. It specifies CSVVWSYTEQFF.

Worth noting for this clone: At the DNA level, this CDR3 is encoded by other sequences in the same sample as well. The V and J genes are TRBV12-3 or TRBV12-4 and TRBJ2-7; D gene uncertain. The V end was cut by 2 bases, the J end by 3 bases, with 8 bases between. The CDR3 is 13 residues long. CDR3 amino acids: CASSLRRGYEQYF. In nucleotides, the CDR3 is TGTGCCAGCAGTTTAAGACGAGGCTACGAGCAGTACTTC.

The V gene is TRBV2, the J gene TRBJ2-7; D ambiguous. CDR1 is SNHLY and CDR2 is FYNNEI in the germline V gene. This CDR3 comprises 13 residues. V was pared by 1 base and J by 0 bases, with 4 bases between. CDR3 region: CASSEVLSYEQYF. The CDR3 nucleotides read TGTGCCAGCAGTGAAGTTCTCTCCTACGAGCAGTACTTC.

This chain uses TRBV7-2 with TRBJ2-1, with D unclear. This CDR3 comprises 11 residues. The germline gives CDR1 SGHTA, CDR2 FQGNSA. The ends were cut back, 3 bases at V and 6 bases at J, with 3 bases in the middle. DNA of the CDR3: TGTGCCAGCAGCTTCGTCAATGAGCAGTTCTTC. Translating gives CASSFVNEQFF.

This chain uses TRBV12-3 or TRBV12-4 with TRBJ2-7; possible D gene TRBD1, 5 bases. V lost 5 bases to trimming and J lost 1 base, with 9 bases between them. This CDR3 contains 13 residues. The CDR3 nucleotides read TGTGCCAGCAGTCCACAGGTATCCTACGAGCAGTACTTC. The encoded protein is CASSPQVSYEQYF.

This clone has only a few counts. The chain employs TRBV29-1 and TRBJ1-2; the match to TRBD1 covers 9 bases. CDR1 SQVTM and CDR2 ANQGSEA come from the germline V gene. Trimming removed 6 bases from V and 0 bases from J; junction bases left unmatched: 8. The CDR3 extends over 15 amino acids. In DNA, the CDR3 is TGCAGCGTCCCCAGGGACAGGGAGGCTAACTATGGCTACACCTTC. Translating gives CSVPRDREANYGYTF.